The text below deals with one TCR beta chain. No antigen is known for it. Each TCR beta library was made by quantitative 5'-RACE that incorporated molecular barcodes. TCRdb reprocessed the 5' RACE reads via MiXCR and lists one record per CDR3 protein. The sample has around 890,000 distinct CDR3 sequences, 12% seen once; the top ten hold 0.51%. The sample originates from a study of CD8 T cells in ankylosing spondylitis. General observations from the study: Reportedly, matched ankylosing spondylitis synovial fluid was significantly enriched for disease-linked clones. Among TCR beta sequences, a motif of under ten highly homologous variants appeared characteristic of ankylosing spondylitis blood.

V shed 4 bases and J shed 3 bases, with 18 bases lying between them. CDR1 is DFQATT, CDR2 SNEGSKA, per germline (reference sequence). The length of the CDR3 is 15 residues. The receptor's source is a male donor with ankylosing spondylitis. Sequencing used blood, either unsorted or a sorted T cell fraction (not recorded which). The chain has TRBV20-1 and TRBJ1-1; D is undetermined. The CDR3 here is CSATSDHKSYTEAFF. The CDR3 DNA reads TGCAGTGCTACCTCCGACCATAAGTCATACACTGAAGCTTTCTTT.